The 26 T cell receptor beta chains below all came from one sample that was sequenced in a study of T cell responses to AZD1222 COVID-19 vaccine. Sequencing used immunoSEQ multiplex PCR; TCRdb keeps in-frame clones, though not all of them. The table has more than 95,000 clones, about 81% seen once. The sample here was peripheral blood, taken on day 0 of AZD1222 vaccination. The receptors originated from an adult in good health.

This clone has only one observation. J is TRBJ2-2 and V is TRBV25-1; no definite D call. Germline values: CDR1 MGHDK, CDR2 SYGVNS. This CDR3 has 14 amino acids. Trimming removed 4 bases at V and 3 bases at J, with 9 bases between. CDR3 region: CASSVTGDTGELFF. CDR3 sequence (DNA): TGTGCCAGCAGTGTTACGGGCGACACCGGGGAGCTGTTTTTT.

The genes are TRBV19 and TRBJ1-4; tentative D call: TRBD1 (5 bases). The CDR3 runs 17 residues. Trimming removed 9 bases at V and 1 base at J, with 21 bases between. The germline V gene has CDR1 LNHDA and CDR2 SQIVND (reference sequence). CDR3: CARLQARRGRTNEKLFF. CDR3 coding DNA: TGTGCCAGACTACAGGCGAGGCGGGGAAGAACTAATGAAAAACTGTTTTTT.

This sequence joins TRBV6-1 and TRBJ2-2, with a possible D match to TRBD2 (5 bases). V lost 0 bases and J 6 bases, leaving 14 bases between the germline ends. Germline V gene lookup returns CDR1 MNHNS and CDR2 SASEGT. The length of the CDR3 is 16 residues. The CDR3 loop is CASSEAQLVNAGELFF. DNA of the CDR3: TGTGCCAGCAGTGAAGCTCAACTAGTAAATGCCGGGGAGCTGTTTTTT.

The CDR3, as DNA: TGTGCCACCAGCAGTCCGGCCACCCTGAACACTGAAGCTTTCTTT. Protein: CATSSPATLNTEAFF. The rearrangement joins TRBV15 to TRBJ1-1, with D hard to call. Trimming removed 3 bases at V and 0 bases at J, with 11 bases between. The CDR3 totals 15 residues. Germline assignment: CDR1 LNHNV and CDR2 YYDKDF (reference sequence).

V usage is TRBV5-6 and J usage is TRBJ2-7, with a possible D match to TRBD2 (5 bases). Trimming removed 6 bases at V and 0 bases at J, with 13 bases between. This CDR3 region has 14 residues. Germline CDR1 and CDR2: SGHDT and YYEEEE. CDR3 nucleotides: TGTGCCAGCAAGGAGGCGCCGAGCTCCTACGAGCAGTACTTC. Amino acid sequence: CASKEAPSSYEQYF.

The V gene is TRBV7-3, the J gene TRBJ1-3; the D gene is possibly TRBD1 (5 bases). The CDR3 is 15 amino acids. From germline, CDR1 is SGHTA and CDR2 FQGTGA. The germline V and J ends were trimmed by 5 bases and 2 bases, with 13 bases remaining between them. This CDR3 is CASSPVGGTGNTIYF. In nucleotides, the CDR3 is TGTGCCAGCAGCCCAGTGGGGGGTACTGGAAACACCATATATTTT.

The genes are TRBV23-1 and TRBJ2-3; D is possibly TRBD2 (5 bases). Being an ORF, TRBV23-1 has a function that is uncertain. This CDR3 is 18 amino acids long. V lost 4 bases to trimming and J lost 1 base, with 21 bases between them. The CDR3 DNA reads as TGCGCCAGCAGTCTAACACCTGGTGAGGGAATGGGCACAGATACGCAGTATTTT. This codes for CASSLTPGEGMGTDTQYF.

This clone turned up a few times. The chain couples TRBV19 to TRBJ2-1, with 8 bases matching TRBD2. The CDR3 loop spans 15 amino acids. The V segment lost 1 base and the J segment 7 bases; nucleotides outside the gene matches: 6. The germline V gene encodes CDR1 LNHDA and CDR2 SQIVND (reference sequence). The CDR3 sequence is CASSIGGSGENEQFF. CDR3 bases: TGTGCCAGTAGTATAGGGGGTAGCGGGGAAAATGAGCAGTTCTTC.

This clone was seen a single time. This chain uses TRBV5-1 with TRBJ1-3; 7 nucleotides align to TRBD1. V trimming: 0 bases; J trimming: 1 base; junction bases outside the gene matches: 4. The germline V gene has CDR1 SGHRS and CDR2 YFSETQ. CDR3 size: 16 residues. The CDR3 DNA sequence: TGCGCCAGCAGCTTGGACAGGGGAGGGTCTGGAAACACCATATATTTT. Its translation is CASSLDRGGSGNTIYF.

The V and J genes are TRBV10-3 and TRBJ2-7; D perhaps matches TRBD1 (5 bases). This CDR3 is built from 14 residues. V was shortened by 3 bases and J by 0 bases, with 9 bases between the two germline ends. CDR1 and CDR2 from the germline V gene are ENHRY and SYGVKD. The CDR3 region is CAISDTGSSYEQYF. The CDR3 DNA reads TGTGCCATCAGTGACACAGGAAGCTCCTACGAGCAGTACTTC.

This CDR3 is CASSLVMGEAGNTIYF. Here the CDR3 DNA reads TGTGCCAGCAGCTTAGTAATGGGGGAAGCTGGAAACACCATATATTTT. This chain links TRBV7-6 with TRBJ1-3; perhaps TRBD1 as D (5 bases). Germline CDR1 and CDR2: SGHVS and FNYEAQ. Trimming shortened V by 1 base and J by 2 bases, and 12 bases separated the two germline ends. This CDR3 comprises 16 residues. Full variable domain (rest looked up from reference TRBV7-6 and TRBJ1-3): GAGVSQSPRYKVTKRGQDVALRCDPISGHVSLYWYRQALGQGPEFLTYFNYEAQQDKSGLPNDRFSAERPEGSISTLTIQRTEQRDSAMYRCASSLVMGEAGNTIYFGEGSWLTVV.

This clone was counted only a few times. V gene TRBV9 combines with J gene TRBJ2-1; 9 nucleotides match TRBD1. The CDR3 covers 15 residues. Trimming removed 4 bases from V and 9 bases from J; junction bases left unmatched: 11. Germline V gives CDR1 SGDLS, CDR2 YYNGEE. The CDR3 DNA reads as TGTGCCAGCAGCTCTGTAGGGACAGGGTGGGTTGAGCAGTTCTTC. This sequence encodes CASSSVGTGWVEQFF.

This chain connects TRBV5-4 to TRBJ2-2; 7 bases match TRBD2. The CDR3 runs to 15 residues. V was pared by 8 bases and J by 0 bases, with 7 bases of the junction left unmatched. Germline values: CDR1 SGHNT, CDR2 YYREEE (reference sequence). The CDR3 sequence: CASQSGGTNTGELFF. CDR3 DNA sequence: TGTGCCAGTCAATCGGGGGGAACGAACACCGGGGAGCTGTTTTTT.

The rearrangement links TRBV5-1 to TRBJ2-2; D is uncertain. The CDR3 covers 11 residues. V was trimmed by 0 bases and J by 6 bases, leaving 0 bases between them. Per germline, CDR1 SGHRS and CDR2 YFSETQ. In nucleotides, the CDR3 is TGCGCCAGCAGCTTGGCCGGGGAGCTGTTTTTT. Translation gives CASSLAGELFF.

The chain couples TRBV9 to TRBJ1-1; D may be TRBD1 (6 bases). This CDR3 comprises 16 residues. V was pared by 0 bases and J by 0 bases, with 12 bases between. The germline V gene has CDR1 SGDLS and CDR2 YYNGEE. This chain's CDR3 is CASSVGYRAMNTEAFF. As DNA, the CDR3 is TGTGCCAGCAGCGTAGGTTACAGGGCCATGAACACTGAAGCTTTCTTT.

The chain uses TRBV12-3 or TRBV12-4 and TRBJ2-5; D ambiguous. V was pared by 4 bases and J by 5 bases, with 8 bases between. CDR3 size: 12 residues. CDR3 in DNA: TGTGCCAGCAGTTCGGTCCAGGAGACCCAGTACTTC. It codes for CASSSVQETQYF.

This sequence joins TRBV19 and TRBJ1-1, with a tentative D call TRBD1 (6 bases). The CDR3 is 14 amino acids. Germline CDR1 LNHDA, CDR2 SQIVND (reference sequence). The V gene lost 7 bases and the J gene lost 4 bases, with 16 bases spanning the gap. The CDR3 sequence is CASNYQGTFTEAFF. In DNA form, the CDR3 reads TGTGCCAGTAATTACCAGGGGACTTTCACTGAAGCTTTCTTT.

V is TRBV20-1 and J is TRBJ2-3, with TRBD2 matching 11 bases. Trimming removed 3 bases from V and 5 bases from J; junction bases left unmatched: 7. From germline, CDR1 is DFQATT and CDR2 SNEGSKA (reference sequence). The CDR3 is made up of 15 amino acids. The CDR3: CSASHSGGALDTQYF. The CDR3 nucleotides read TGCAGTGCTAGTCATAGCGGGGGGGCCTTAGATACGCAGTATTTT.

The V and J genes are TRBV5-1 and TRBJ2-1; tentative D call: TRBD1 (5 bases). Germline loops: CDR1 SGHRS, CDR2 YFSETQ. V was clipped by 3 bases and J by 4 bases, with 17 bases between them. The CDR3 loop spans 16 amino acids. The CDR3 bases are TGCGCCAGCAGCTCCTCAGGGAATTCAGGTTACAATGAGCAGTTCTTC. It translates to CASSSSGNSGYNEQFF. Variable domain in full (rest from reference TRBV5-1 and TRBJ2-1): KAGVTQTPRYLIKTRGQQVTLSCSPISGHRSVSWYQQTPGQGLQFLFEYFSETQRNKGNFPGRFSGRQFSNSRSEMNVSTLELGDSALYLCASSSSGNSGYNEQFFGPGTRLTVL.

The V call is TRBV12-3 or TRBV12-4, the J call TRBJ2-3, with a possible D match to TRBD1 (5 bases). This CDR3 is built from 13 residues. V shed 2 bases and J shed 5 bases, with 8 bases lying between them. In DNA, the CDR3 is TGTGCCAGCAGTTTATCAGGGATAGATACGCAGTATTTT. As protein: CASSLSGIDTQYF.

The sample holds a few counts of this clone. The genes are TRBV16 and TRBJ2-1; D remains ambiguous. Trimming left V 3 bases short and J 3 bases short, with 3 bases between. The CDR3 consists of 12 residues. Germline CDR1 and CDR2: KGHSY and FQNENV. The CDR3 protein is CASSHIYNEQFF. Written as DNA, the CDR3 is TGTGCCAGCAGCCACATCTACAATGAGCAGTTCTTC.

This clone was recorded a few times. This chain's CDR3 is CASTIRAGNTIYF. CDR3 sequence (DNA): TGTGCCAGCACTATCAGGGCTGGAAACACCATATATTTT. The rearrangement joins TRBV12-3 or TRBV12-4 to TRBJ1-3, with D perhaps matching TRBD1 (5 bases). The CDR3 totals 13 residues. Trimming shortened V by 7 bases and J by 2 bases, and 9 bases separated the two germline ends.

The rearrangement joins TRBV7-9 to TRBJ2-2; weak D call: TRBD2 (6 bases). The CDR3 spans 16 residues. The V end was cut by 4 bases, the J end by 6 bases, with 18 bases between. In germline, CDR1 is SEHNR, CDR2 FQNEAQ (reference sequence). The chain's CDR3 is CASSSDAGIDSGELFF. The CDR3 DNA reads as TGTGCCAGCAGCTCCGACGCGGGGATAGATTCCGGGGAGCTGTTTTTT.

The chain employs TRBV27 and TRBJ1-2; D is unresolved. V was trimmed by 5 bases and J by 2 bases, leaving 9 bases between them. From germline, CDR1 is MNHEY and CDR2 SMNVEV (reference sequence). The CDR3 length is 13 residues. The chain's CDR3 is CASSATVNYGYTF. DNA of the CDR3: TGTGCCAGCAGTGCTACGGTAAACTATGGCTACACCTTC.

The chain has TRBV7-9 and TRBJ2-1; a possible D gene is TRBD1 (6 bases). The germline gives CDR1 SEHNR, CDR2 FQNEAQ (reference sequence). The V end lost 3 bases, the J end lost 6 bases, and 9 bases lay between the germline ends. CDR3 length: 13 amino acids. The CDR3 loop is CASSFYRVNEQFF. The CDR3 nucleotides read TGTGCCAGCAGCTTTTACAGGGTCAATGAGCAGTTCTTC.

V gene TRBV6-5 combines with J gene TRBJ2-1; D is uncertain. Germline CDR1 and CDR2: MNHEY and SVGAGI. V gave up 2 bases and J gave up 0 bases, with 11 bases separating them. The CDR3 has 16 amino acids. CDR3 in DNA: TGTGCCAGCAGTTACGGTTGGGGAAGCTCCTACAATGAGCAGTTCTTC. This encodes CASSYGWGSSYNEQFF.